This TCR beta chain was found in a study of T cells in Graves' hyperthyroidism and ophthalmopathy. Study background: The initial diagnosis was the point when peripheral blood was collected, ahead of any treatment.

From RNA transcripts, TCR beta CDR3 regions were amplified. With the HTBI primer set, the TCR CDR3 went through a first round of RT-PCR. A single record per CDR3 protein comes from TCRdb applying MiXCR to the multiplex PCR reads. The sample lists roughly 570,000 distinct CDR3 sequences, 15% to 18% occurring once. General study points: In blood, most of the thyroid clonotypes expanded above 0.001 were also present.

This clonotype has at least ten counts. Antigen: not known. The TCR sequence derives from a woman in her 30s with Graves' hyperthyroidism. Sequencing input: blood.

CDR3 nucleotide sequence: TGTGCCAGCAGGGGATTGGACGGGACCGTCTACGAGCAGTACTTC. This translates into CASRGLDGTVYEQYF. The chain is built from TRBV27 and TRBJ2-7; D might be TRBD1 or TRBD2, each matching 5 bases. Germline CDR1 and CDR2: MNHEY and SMNVEV (reference sequence). The ends were cut back, 6 bases at V and 3 bases at J, with 18 bases in the middle. The CDR3 runs to 15 residues.